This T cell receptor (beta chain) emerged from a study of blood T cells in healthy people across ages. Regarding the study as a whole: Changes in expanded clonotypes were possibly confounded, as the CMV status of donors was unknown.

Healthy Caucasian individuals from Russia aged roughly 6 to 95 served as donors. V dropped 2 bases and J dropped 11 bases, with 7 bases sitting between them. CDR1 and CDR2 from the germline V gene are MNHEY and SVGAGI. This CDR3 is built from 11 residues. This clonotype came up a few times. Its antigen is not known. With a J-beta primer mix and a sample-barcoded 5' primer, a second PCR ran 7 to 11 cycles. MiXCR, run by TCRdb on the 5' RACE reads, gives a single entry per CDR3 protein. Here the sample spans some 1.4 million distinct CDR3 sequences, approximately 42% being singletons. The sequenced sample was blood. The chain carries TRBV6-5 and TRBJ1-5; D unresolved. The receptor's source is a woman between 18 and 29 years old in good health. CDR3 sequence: CASSYDGAQHF. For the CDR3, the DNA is TGTGCCAGCAGTTACGATGGAGCCCAGCATTTT.